This TCR beta chain was found in a study of tumor-infiltrating lymphocytes in oesophageal squamous cell carcinoma. CDR3 length equals 15 residues. Germline values: CDR1 SGHVS, CDR2 FNYEAQ. Using its own MiXCR run on the PCR reads, TCRdb lists one record per CDR3 protein. Of approximately 13,000 distinct CDR3 sequences in the sample, almost 50% were seen once. The sequencing input was blood. The chain recombines TRBV7-6 with TRBJ2-4; D gene unclear. The tail of the sequence fits TRBJ2-1 better, so the J call may be wrong. The receptor's source is a male donor with esophageal squamous cell carcinoma. The CDR3 sequence is CASGTRAPRDNEQFF. CDR3 in DNA: TGTGCCAGCGGAACGAGAGCACCCCGGGACAATGAGCAGTTCTTC.